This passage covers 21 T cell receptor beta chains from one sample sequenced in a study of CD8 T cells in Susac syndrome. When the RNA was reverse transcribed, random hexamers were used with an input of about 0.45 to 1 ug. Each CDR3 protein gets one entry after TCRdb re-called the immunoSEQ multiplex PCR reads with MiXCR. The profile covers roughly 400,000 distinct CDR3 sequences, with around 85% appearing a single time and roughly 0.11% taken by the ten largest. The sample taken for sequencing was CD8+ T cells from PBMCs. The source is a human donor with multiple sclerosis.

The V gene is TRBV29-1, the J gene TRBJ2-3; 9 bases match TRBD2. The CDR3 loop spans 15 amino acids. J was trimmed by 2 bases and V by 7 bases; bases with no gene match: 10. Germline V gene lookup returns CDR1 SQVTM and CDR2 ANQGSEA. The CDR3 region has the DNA TGCAGCGCTGGAAGAGGCGGGGGGGTCACAGATACGCAGTATTTT. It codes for CSAGRGGGVTDTQYF.

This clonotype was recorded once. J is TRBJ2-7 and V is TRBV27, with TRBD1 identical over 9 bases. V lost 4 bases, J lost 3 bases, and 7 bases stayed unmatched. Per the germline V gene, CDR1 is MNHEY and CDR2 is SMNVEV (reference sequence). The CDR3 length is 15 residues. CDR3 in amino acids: CASSSRPTGGYEQYF. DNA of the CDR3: TGTGCCAGCAGTTCTAGACCGACAGGGGGCTACGAGCAGTACTTC.

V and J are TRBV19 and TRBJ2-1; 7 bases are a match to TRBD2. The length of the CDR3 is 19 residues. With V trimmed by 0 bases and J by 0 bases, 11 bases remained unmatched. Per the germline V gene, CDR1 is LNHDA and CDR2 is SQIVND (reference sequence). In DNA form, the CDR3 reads TGTGCCAGTAGTATAGAGGGAGGGGCTAGCGGCGACTCCTACAATGAGCAGTTCTTC. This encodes CASSIEGGASGDSYNEQFF.

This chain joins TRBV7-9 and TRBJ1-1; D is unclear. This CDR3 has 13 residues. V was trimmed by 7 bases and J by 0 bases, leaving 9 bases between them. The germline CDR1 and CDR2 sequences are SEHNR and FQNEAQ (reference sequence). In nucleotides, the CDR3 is TGTGCCAGCAAACTGGCCATGAACACTGAAGCTTTCTTT. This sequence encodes CASKLAMNTEAFF.

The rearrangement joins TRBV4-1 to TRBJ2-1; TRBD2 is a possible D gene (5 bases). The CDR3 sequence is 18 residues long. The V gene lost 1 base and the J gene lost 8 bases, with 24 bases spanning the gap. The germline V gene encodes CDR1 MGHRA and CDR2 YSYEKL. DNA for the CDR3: TGCGCCAGCAGCCAAGTGTTTCCAGCGGAGGTTTTTTTGGATGAGCAGTTCTTC. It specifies CASSQVFPAEVFLDEQFF.

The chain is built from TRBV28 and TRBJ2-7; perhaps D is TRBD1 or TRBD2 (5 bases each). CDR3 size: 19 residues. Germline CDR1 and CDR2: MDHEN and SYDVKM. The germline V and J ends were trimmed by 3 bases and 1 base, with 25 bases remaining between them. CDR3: CASSFIGENGMTGSYEQYF. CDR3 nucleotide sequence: TGTGCCAGCAGTTTTATAGGGGAGAACGGAATGACTGGATCCTACGAGCAGTACTTC.

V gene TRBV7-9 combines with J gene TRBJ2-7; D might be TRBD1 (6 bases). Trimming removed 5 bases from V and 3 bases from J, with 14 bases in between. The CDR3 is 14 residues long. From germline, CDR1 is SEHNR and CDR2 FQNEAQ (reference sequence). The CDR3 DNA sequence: TGTGCCAGCAGCCCAAAAGGACAGTTCTACGAGCAGTACTTC. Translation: CASSPKGQFYEQYF.

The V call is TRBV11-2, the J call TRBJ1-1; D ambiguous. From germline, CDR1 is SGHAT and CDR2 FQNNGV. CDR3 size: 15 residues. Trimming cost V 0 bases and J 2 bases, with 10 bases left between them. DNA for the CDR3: TGTGCCAGCAGCTTAGATGGTGTAGGAAACACTGAAGCTTTCTTT. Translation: CASSLDGVGNTEAFF.

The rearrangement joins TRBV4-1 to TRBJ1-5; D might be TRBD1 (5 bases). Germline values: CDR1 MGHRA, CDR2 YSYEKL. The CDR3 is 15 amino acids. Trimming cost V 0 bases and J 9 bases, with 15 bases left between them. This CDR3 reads CASSQDIGRDAPQHF. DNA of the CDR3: TGCGCCAGCAGCCAAGATATAGGCAGGGACGCGCCCCAGCATTTT.

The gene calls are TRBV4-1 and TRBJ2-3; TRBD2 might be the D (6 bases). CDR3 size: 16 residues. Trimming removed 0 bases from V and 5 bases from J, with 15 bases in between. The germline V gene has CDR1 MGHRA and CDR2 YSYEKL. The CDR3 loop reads CASSQDFVEGRDTQYF. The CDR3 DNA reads TGCGCCAGCAGCCAAGATTTCGTGGAGGGAAGAGATACGCAGTATTTT.

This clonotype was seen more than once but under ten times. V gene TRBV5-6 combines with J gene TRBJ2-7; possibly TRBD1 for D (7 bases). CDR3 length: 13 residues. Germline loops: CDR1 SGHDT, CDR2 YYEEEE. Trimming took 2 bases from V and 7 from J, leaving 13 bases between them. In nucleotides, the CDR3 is TGTGCCAGCAGCTTCGTATCAGGGGGGGAGCAGTACTTC. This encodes CASSFVSGGEQYF.

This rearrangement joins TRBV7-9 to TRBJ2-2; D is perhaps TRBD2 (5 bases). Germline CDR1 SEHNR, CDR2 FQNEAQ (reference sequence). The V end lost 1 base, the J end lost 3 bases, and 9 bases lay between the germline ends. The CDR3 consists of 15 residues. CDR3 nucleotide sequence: TGTGCCAGCAGCTTAGTACGGGAATACACCGGGGAGCTGTTTTTT. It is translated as CASSLVREYTGELFF.

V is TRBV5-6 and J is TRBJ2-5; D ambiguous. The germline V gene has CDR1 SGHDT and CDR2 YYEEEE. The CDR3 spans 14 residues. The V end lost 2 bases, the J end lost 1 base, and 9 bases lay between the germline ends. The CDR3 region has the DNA TGTGCCAGCAGCTTCGACTCCACCCAAGAGACCCAGTACTTC. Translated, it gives CASSFDSTQETQYF.

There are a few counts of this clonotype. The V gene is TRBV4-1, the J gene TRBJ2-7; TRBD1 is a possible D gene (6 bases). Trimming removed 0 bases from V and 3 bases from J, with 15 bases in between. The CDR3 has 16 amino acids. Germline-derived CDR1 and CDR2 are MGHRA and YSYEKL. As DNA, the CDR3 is TGCGCCAGCAGCCAAGAAGCCCAGGGGTTTGTCTACGAGCAGTACTTC. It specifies CASSQEAQGFVYEQYF.

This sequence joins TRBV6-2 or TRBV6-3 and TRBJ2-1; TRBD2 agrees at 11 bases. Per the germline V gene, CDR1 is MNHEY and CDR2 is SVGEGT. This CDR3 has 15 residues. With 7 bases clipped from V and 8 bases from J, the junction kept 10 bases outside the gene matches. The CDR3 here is CASTPPASGGYEQFF. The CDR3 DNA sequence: TGTGCCAGCACTCCCCCGGCTAGCGGGGGGTATGAGCAGTTCTTC.

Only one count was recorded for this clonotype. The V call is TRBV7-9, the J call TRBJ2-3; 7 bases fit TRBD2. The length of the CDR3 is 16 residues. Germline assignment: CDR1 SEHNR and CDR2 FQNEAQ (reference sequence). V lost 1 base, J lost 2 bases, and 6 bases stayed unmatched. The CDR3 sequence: CASSLGPGLNTDTQYF. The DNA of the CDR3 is TGTGCCAGCAGCTTAGGTCCGGGACTAAACACAGATACGCAGTATTTT.

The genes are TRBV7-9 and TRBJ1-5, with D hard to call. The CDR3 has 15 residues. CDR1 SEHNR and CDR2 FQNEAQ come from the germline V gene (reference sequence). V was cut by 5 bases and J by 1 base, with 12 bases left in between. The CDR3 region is CASSPSGRSNQPQHF. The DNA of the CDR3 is TGTGCCAGCAGCCCTTCGGGGAGGAGCAATCAGCCCCAGCATTTT.

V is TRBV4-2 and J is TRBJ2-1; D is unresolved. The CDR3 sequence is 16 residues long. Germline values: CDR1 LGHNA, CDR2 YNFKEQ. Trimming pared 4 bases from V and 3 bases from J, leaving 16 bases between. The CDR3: CASSPRPATVYNEQFF. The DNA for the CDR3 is TGTGCCAGCAGCCCGCGCCCAGCCACAGTCTACAATGAGCAGTTCTTC.

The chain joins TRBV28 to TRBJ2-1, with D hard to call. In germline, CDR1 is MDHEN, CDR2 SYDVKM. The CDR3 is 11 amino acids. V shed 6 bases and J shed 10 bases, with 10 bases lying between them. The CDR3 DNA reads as TGTGCCAGCAGGCGGTGGCAGGAGCAGTTCTTC. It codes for CASRRWQEQFF.

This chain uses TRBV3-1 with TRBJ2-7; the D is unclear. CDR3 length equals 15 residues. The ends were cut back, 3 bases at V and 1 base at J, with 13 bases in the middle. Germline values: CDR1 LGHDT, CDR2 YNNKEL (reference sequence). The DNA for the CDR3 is TGTGCCAGCAGCCAGGACGGTTCCGGGTCCTACGAGCAGTACTTC. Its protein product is CASSQDGSGSYEQYF.

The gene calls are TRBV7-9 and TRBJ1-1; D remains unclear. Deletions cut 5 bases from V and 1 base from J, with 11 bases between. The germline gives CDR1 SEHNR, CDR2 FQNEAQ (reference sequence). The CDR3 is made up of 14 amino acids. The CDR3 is CASSPPRPNTEAFF. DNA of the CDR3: TGTGCCAGCAGCCCCCCGAGGCCGAACACTGAAGCTTTCTTT. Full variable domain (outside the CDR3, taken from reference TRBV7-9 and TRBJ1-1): DTGVSQNPRHKITKRGQNVTFRCDPISEHNRLYWYRQTLGQGPEFLTYFQNEAQLEKSRLLSDRFSAERPKGSFSTLEIQRTEQGDSAMYLCASSPPRPNTEAFFGQGTRLTVV.